This T cell receptor beta chain was identified in a study of early T cells in non-severe SARS-CoV-2 infection. About the research overall: Bulk RNA isolated from unsorted whole blood underwent sequencing; chains were not paired. Regarding the study as a whole: Sequences matched to VDJdb favored anti-spike CD8 responses, while private and CD4 specificities were missed.

In the library, individual cDNA molecules carried attached unique molecular identifiers. MiXCR was run by TCRdb on the 5' RACE reads, yielding one entry per CDR3 protein. The sample has about 50,000 distinct CDR3 sequences, 8.2% seen once. Points on this clonotype: The antigen remains unidentified.

Per the germline V gene, CDR1 is SGHTA and CDR2 is FQGNSA. This CDR3 is built from 15 residues. V gave up 5 bases and J gave up 6 bases; unmatched junction bases: 10. The receptor's source is an adult who was a healthcare worker with PCR-confirmed SARS-CoV-2 infection or an uninfected control (not recorded which). The chain links TRBV7-2 to TRBJ2-3; 8 positions match TRBD2. Sequenced input: whole blood. As DNA, the CDR3 is TGTGCCAGCAGCGAAACTAGCGGTGCCGGGGATACGCAGTATTTT. It translates to CASSETSGAGDTQYF.